This T cell receptor (beta chain) appears in the sequencing data of a study of blood T cell repertoires in COVID-19. Recruits, aged 18 to 89 years, lived in 20 to 30 US areas. Repertoires were generated with immunoSEQ multiplex PCR, while TCRdb's copy carries only in-frame clones and drops some. The table includes hundreds of thousands of clones, 90% detected once. This CDR3 is built from 15 residues. Trimming took off 3 bases at V and 3 bases at J, with 12 bases between the two ends. Germline loops: CDR1 LNHDA, CDR2 SQIVND (reference sequence). The sequencing sample was made of PBMCs or T cells enriched from blood (not recorded which). The TCR originated in a woman younger than 35 with acute COVID-19. V and J are TRBV19 and TRBJ2-1; weak D call: TRBD2 (6 bases). The CDR3 DNA reads TGTGCCAGTAGTATCAGACTAGGGGACTACAATGAGCAGTTCTTC. This translates into CASSIRLGDYNEQFF.